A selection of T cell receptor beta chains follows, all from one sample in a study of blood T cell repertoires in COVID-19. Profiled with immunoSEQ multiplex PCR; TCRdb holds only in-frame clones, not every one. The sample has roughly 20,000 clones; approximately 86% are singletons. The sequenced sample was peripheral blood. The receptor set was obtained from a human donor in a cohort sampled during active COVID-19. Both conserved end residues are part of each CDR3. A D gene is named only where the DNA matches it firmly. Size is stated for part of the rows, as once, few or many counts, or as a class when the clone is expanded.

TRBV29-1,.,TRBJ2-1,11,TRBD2,CSAPAGGEQFF,TGCAGCGCCCCAGCGGGGGGTGAGCAGTTCTTC
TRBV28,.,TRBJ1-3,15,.,CASSLTVYSGNTIYF,TGTGCCAGCAGTTTAACAGTCTACTCTGGAAACACCATATATTTT
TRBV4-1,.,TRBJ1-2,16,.,CASSQASGGTVGGYTF,TGCGCCAGCAGCCAAGCCAGCGGAGGTACGGTGGGTGGCTACACCTTC
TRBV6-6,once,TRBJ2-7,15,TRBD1,CASSYLRDSAYEQYF,TGTGCCAGCAGTTACCTCCGGGACAGCGCCTACGAGCAGTACTTC
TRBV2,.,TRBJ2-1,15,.,CASSEKLGSYNEQFF,TGTGCCAGCAGTGAAAAACTTGGTTCCTACAATGAGCAGTTCTTC
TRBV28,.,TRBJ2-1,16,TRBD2,CASCQVTSGSYNEQFF,TGTGCCAGCTGCCAGGTTACTAGCGGGAGTTACAATGAGCAGTTCTTC
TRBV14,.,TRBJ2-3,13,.,CASSQTVRNTQYF,TGTGCCAGCAGCCAGACAGTCAGGAATACGCAGTATTTT
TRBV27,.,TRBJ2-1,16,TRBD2,CASSLALAGGPNEQFF,TGTGCCAGCAGTCTAGCACTAGCGGGAGGGCCTAATGAGCAGTTCTTC
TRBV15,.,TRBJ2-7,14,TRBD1,CATSRSAGGGEQYF,TGTGCCACCAGCAGGTCCGCAGGGGGCGGCGAGCAGTACTTC
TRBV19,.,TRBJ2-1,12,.,CASISGGGEQFF,TGTGCCAGTATAAGTGGCGGTGGTGAGCAGTTCTTC
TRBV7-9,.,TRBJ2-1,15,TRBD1,CASSVPGQGAREQFF,TGTGCCAGCAGCGTACCGGGACAGGGGGCTCGGGAGCAGTTCTTC
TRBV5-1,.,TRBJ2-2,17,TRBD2,CASSFQTSGLATGELFF,TGCGCCAGCAGCTTCCAGACTAGCGGCCTGGCCACCGGGGAGCTGTTTTTT
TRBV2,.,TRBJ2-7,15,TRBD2,CASRVSGSSSYEQYF,TGTGCCAGCAGAGTTAGCGGGAGTAGTTCTTACGAGCAGTACTTC
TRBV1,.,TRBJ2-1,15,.,CTSRNGRAEYNEQFF,TGCACCAGCAGGAACGGGAGGGCCGAGTACAATGAGCAGTTCTTC
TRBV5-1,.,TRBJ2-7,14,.,CASSGMTGPYEQYF,TGCGCCAGCAGCGGGATGACAGGACCCTACGAGCAGTACTTC
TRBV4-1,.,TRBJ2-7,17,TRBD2,CASSHPPTVAGGNEQYF,TGCGCCAGCAGCCATCCTCCGACCGTCGCGGGAGGTAACGAGCAGTACTTC
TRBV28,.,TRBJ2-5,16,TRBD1,CASSFGWGRGLETQYF,TGTGCCAGCAGTTTCGGTTGGGGCAGGGGGCTTGAGACCCAGTACTTC
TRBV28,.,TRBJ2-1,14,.,CASRRSTSYNEQFF,TGTGCCAGCAGGCGAAGTACGTCCTACAATGAGCAGTTCTTC
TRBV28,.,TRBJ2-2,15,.,CASSLGLYNTGELFF,TGTGCCAGCAGTCTCGGTCTATATAACACCGGGGAGCTGTTTTTT
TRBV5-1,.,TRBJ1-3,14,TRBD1,CASSTSGTGNTIYF,TGCGCCAGCAGCACCTCCGGGACAGGGAACACCATATATTTT
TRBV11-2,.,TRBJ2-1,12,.,CASSHPGNEQFF,TGTGCCAGCAGCCATCCCGGGAATGAGCAGTTCTTC
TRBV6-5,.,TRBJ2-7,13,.,CASRSPQLGEQYF,TGTGCCAGCAGAAGCCCACAGCTGGGCGAGCAGTACTTC
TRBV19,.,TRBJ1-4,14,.,CASSPSATNEKLFF,TGTGCCAGTAGTCCGTCTGCAACTAATGAAAAACTGTTTTTT
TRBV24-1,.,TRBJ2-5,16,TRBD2,CATSATSGRVLETQYF,TGTGCCACCAGTGCAACTAGCGGGAGGGTTTTAGAGACCCAGTACTTC
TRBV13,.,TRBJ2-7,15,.,CASSSQGFSGYEQYF,TGTGCCAGCAGCTCCCAGGGATTTTCTGGCTACGAGCAGTACTTC
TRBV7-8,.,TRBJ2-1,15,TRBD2,CASSRTGLGTNEQFF,TGTGCCAGCAGCCGAACGGGACTAGGCACCAATGAGCAGTTCTTC
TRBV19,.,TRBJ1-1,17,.,CASSIGAGEFKDTEAFF,TGTGCCAGTAGTATAGGTGCTGGGGAGTTTAAGGACACTGAAGCTTTCTTT